The sequence of this T cell receptor (beta chain) was determined in a study of pediatric ulcerative colitis. Study-wide results and caveats: Substantially fewer templates came from a couple of patients' blood samples. This repertoire reflects total lymphocytes rather than subpopulations like regulatory T cells. Ulcerative colitis patients shared more blood-rectal clones than controls.

About this clone: The antigen is undetermined.

Germline V lookup: CDR1 SGHNT, CDR2 YYREEE (reference sequence). With 4 bases clipped from V and 4 bases from J, the junction kept 7 bases outside the gene matches. The CDR3 runs 15 residues. Controls had colonoscopy for suspected IBD, with normal endoscopy and no IBD the following year. Assay: immunoSEQ multiplex PCR; the TCRdb copy retains only in-frame clones and omits some. The table includes about 5,800 clones, about nine tenths detected once. The sample comprised blood. The receptor was isolated from a girl under 18 who was a control in a study of pediatric ulcerative colitis. The chain recombines TRBV5-4 with TRBJ2-2, with 7 bases identical to TRBD2. The CDR3 DNA reads as TGTGCCAGCAGCAAGATGACTAGCTTCACCGGGGAGCTGTTTTTT. It translates to CASSKMTSFTGELFF. The full variable domain, its missing parts supplied by reference TRBV5-4 and TRBJ2-2, is ETGVTQSPTHLIKTRGQQVTLRCSSQSGHNTVSWYQQALGQGPQFIFQYYREEENGRGNFPPRFSGLQFPNYSSELNVNALELDDSALYLCASSKMTSFTGELFFGEGSRLTVL.